These 27 T cell receptor beta chains were all obtained from the same sample, sequenced in a study of blood T cell repertoires in COVID-19. Profiling relied on immunoSEQ multiplex PCR, and the TCRdb table lists in-frame clones only, not all of them. The data contain around 150,000 clones, 60% to 85% of them singletons. The sample comprised peripheral blood. These receptors were collected from a woman of 80 years or more with active or convalescent COVID-19.

This clone was seen just once. The J gene is TRBJ2-7, the V gene TRBV7-8; a weak D match, TRBD2 (7 bases). Between the trimmed V and J ends, which lost 4 bases and 2 bases, there was a span of 15 bases. Looked up from germline, CDR1 is SGHVS and CDR2 is FQNEAQ. CDR3 length equals 15 residues. CDR3 loop: CASSSAGAGTYEQYF. DNA for the CDR3: TGTGCCAGCAGCTCCGCGGGGGCTGGAACCTACGAGCAGTACTTC.

This clone appeared a few times. The rearrangement links TRBV15 to TRBJ1-1; the D gene is possibly TRBD1 (5 bases). CDR1 is LNHNV and CDR2 is YYDKDF in the germline V gene (reference sequence). This CDR3 is 12 amino acids long. V dropped 3 bases and J dropped 8 bases, with 10 bases sitting between them. The CDR3 DNA reads TGTGCCACCAGCAGTGGGGGGGTAGAAGCTTTCTTT. Its protein is CATSSGGVEAFF.

The rearrangement links TRBV7-3 to TRBJ2-3, with a possible D match to TRBD2 (6 bases). The CDR3 spans 17 residues. V was clipped by 1 base and J by 0 bases, with 14 bases between them. Germline assignment: CDR1 SGHTA and CDR2 FQGTGA. The CDR3 is CASSLKGGRTSTDTQYF. The CDR3 DNA follows: TGTGCCAGCAGCTTAAAGGGAGGACGGACTAGCACAGATACGCAGTATTTT. The variable domain in full, completed from reference TRBV7-3 and TRBJ2-3, reads GAGVSQTPSNKVTEKGKYVELRCDPISGHTALYWYRQSLGQGPEFLIYFQGTGAADDSGLPNDRFFAVRPEGSVSTLKIQRTERGDSAVYLCASSLKGGRTSTDTQYFGPGTRLTVL.

This clone appeared once. The V gene is TRBV6-6, the J gene TRBJ2-5; 8 bases match TRBD2. This CDR3 has 13 amino acids. CDR1 and CDR2 from the germline V gene are MNHNY and SVGAGI (reference sequence). Trimming at V came to 11 bases and at J to 4 bases, leaving 9 bases not matched to a gene. The CDR3 protein is CAASGGSGETQYF. In DNA form, the CDR3 reads TGTGCCGCTTCGGGGGGGTCCGGAGAGACCCAGTACTTC.

This clone came up once. The chain carries TRBV28 and TRBJ2-7, with D possibly being TRBD2 (6 bases). The CDR3 length is 14 residues. The germline V and J ends were trimmed by 7 bases and 0 bases, with 13 bases remaining between them. Germline values: CDR1 MDHEN, CDR2 SYDVKM. CDR3 sequence reads: CASTRDSPSYEQYF. The CDR3 DNA reads as TGTGCCAGCACCAGGGACTCTCCCTCCTACGAGCAGTACTTC.

The gene calls are TRBV7-2 and TRBJ2-7, with 11 bases matching TRBD2. The V and J ends lost 5 bases and 9 bases, in that order; junction bases with no gene match: 12. The V gene's germline CDR1 is SGHTA and CDR2 FQGNSA. The CDR3 is made up of 15 amino acids. CDR3 loop: CASSRNSGGATGQYF. The CDR3 nucleotides are TGTGCCAGCAGCCGGAATAGCGGGGGGGCCACTGGGCAGTACTTC.

The chain carries TRBV7-3 and TRBJ1-2; D may be TRBD1 (6 bases). Germline-derived CDR1 and CDR2 are SGHTA and FQGTGA. The CDR3 is made up of 15 amino acids. Between the trimmed V and J ends, which lost 2 bases and 8 bases, there was a span of 18 bases. CDR3 residues: CASSLLGGGQIGYTF. In nucleotides, the CDR3 is TGTGCCAGCAGCTTACTCGGCGGGGGGCAAATAGGCTACACCTTC.

This rearrangement joins TRBV2 to TRBJ2-5; 8 bases fit TRBD2. J was trimmed by 5 bases and V by 6 bases; bases with no gene match: 11. Germline V gene sequence: CDR1 SNHLY, CDR2 FYNNEI. This CDR3 spans 15 amino acids. CDR3 bases: TGTGCCAGCAGGGTACTAGCGGCTTGGGCGGAGACCCAGTACTTC. Encoded protein: CASRVLAAWAETQYF.

The chain carries TRBV4-2 and TRBJ1-2; D is uncertain. The V end lost 0 bases, the J end lost 5 bases, and 13 bases lay between the germline ends. From germline, CDR1 is LGHNA and CDR2 YNFKEQ. CDR3 size: 15 residues. CDR3 in DNA: TGTGCCAGCAGCCAAGACCCGTTGCCGGAGTATGGCTACACCTTC. It translates to CASSQDPLPEYGYTF.

In its sample, this clone is medium-sized. The genes are TRBV21-1 and TRBJ2-2; the DNA was not compared with TRBD1, the D call given in the table. TRBV21-1 is designated a pseudogene. The length of the CDR3 is 17 residues. CDR3 bases: TGTGCCAGCAGCCGTCCCGGGACAGGATACCAAACCGGGGAGCTGTTTTTT. This encodes CASSRPGTGYQTGELFF.

The J gene is TRBJ2-1, the V gene TRBV6-2 or TRBV6-3, with TRBD2 matching over 9 bases. Looked up from germline, CDR1 is MNHEY and CDR2 is SVGEGT. This CDR3 has 15 amino acids. The V segment lost 2 bases and the J segment 7 bases; nucleotides outside the gene matches: 6. The CDR3 loop is CASSYRRGGGNEQFF. CDR3 coding DNA: TGTGCCAGCAGTTACCGGCGCGGGGGGGGTAATGAGCAGTTCTTC.

The rearrangement links TRBV19 to TRBJ2-1, with TRBD2 matching 9 bases. The germline gives CDR1 LNHDA, CDR2 SQIVND (reference sequence). This CDR3 has 15 residues. V dropped 2 bases and J dropped 6; count of bases not matched to a gene: 5. The CDR3 spells CASSILGGGANEQFF. Here the CDR3 DNA reads TGTGCCAGTAGTATACTTGGCGGGGGGGCCAATGAGCAGTTCTTC.

The rearrangement uses TRBV9 and TRBJ1-3, with 8 bases identical to TRBD1. The V segment lost 4 bases and the J segment 4 bases; nucleotides outside the gene matches: 16. The CDR3 sequence is 18 residues long. Germline loops: CDR1 SGDLS, CDR2 YYNGEE. This chain's CDR3 is CASSTRDQGASSGNTIYF. In DNA form, the CDR3 reads TGTGCCAGCAGCACCCGAGACCAGGGGGCAAGCTCGGGAAACACCATATATTTT. The full variable domain, rest sourced from reference TRBV9 and TRBJ1-3, is DSGVTQTPKHLITATGQRVTLRCSPRSGDLSVYWYQQSLDQGLQFLIQYYNGEERAKGNILERFSAQQFPDLHSELNLSSLELGDSALYFCASSTRDQGASSGNTIYFGEGSWLTVV.

The chain recombines TRBV5-1 with TRBJ1-2; 10 nucleotides match TRBD1. CDR3 length: 15 amino acids. Germline CDR1 reads SGHRS; CDR2 reads YFSETQ. V lost 4 bases and J lost 3; bases outside the gene matches: 6. As DNA, the CDR3 is TGCGCCAGCAGCAAAGTGACAGGGGGCGACTATGGCTACACCTTC. Its protein product is CASSKVTGGDYGYTF.

The chain links TRBV11-1 to TRBJ1-2; D uncertain. The CDR3 has 16 amino acids. V was cut by 5 bases and J by 6 bases, with 22 bases left in between. The germline V gene encodes CDR1 SGHAT and CDR2 FQDESV (reference sequence). The CDR3 sequence: CASSPSTRTGYDGYTF. CDR3 DNA: TGTGCCAGCAGCCCCTCAACACGGACGGGGTATGATGGCTACACCTTC.

This clone has only a few counts. V and J are TRBV18 and TRBJ1-1; 12 nucleotides match TRBD1. CDR3 length equals 15 residues. Germline V gene sequence: CDR1 KGHSH, CDR2 LQKENI. With V trimmed by 3 bases and J by 10 bases, 9 bases remained unmatched. The CDR3 DNA sequence: TGTGCCAGCTCACCGGGACAGGGGGCGAGAGGCCGAGCTTTCTTT. It is translated as CASSPGQGARGRAFF.

The chain joins TRBV5-6 to TRBJ1-6, with D maybe TRBD1 (5 bases). From germline, CDR1 is SGHDT and CDR2 YYEEEE. Trimming took off 0 bases at V and 14 bases at J, with 18 bases between the two ends. The CDR3 contains 15 residues. The CDR3 loop is CASSLDGGALGALHF. For the CDR3, the DNA is TGTGCCAGCAGCTTGGACGGCGGGGCATTAGGAGCCCTCCACTTT.

The rearrangement uses TRBV5-1 and TRBJ2-3; maybe TRBD1 (5 bases). Germline V lookup: CDR1 SGHRS, CDR2 YFSETQ. Trimming cost V 4 bases and J 3 bases, with 12 bases left between them. CDR3 length: 14 amino acids. CDR3 coding DNA: TGCGCCAGCAGCCAGGGTGAAAGGACAGATACGCAGTATTTT. It specifies CASSQGERTDTQYF.

The chain couples TRBV6-1 to TRBJ1-1; D is unresolved. V was shortened by 2 bases and J by 0 bases, with 10 bases between the two germline ends. This CDR3 region has 15 residues. Looked up from germline, CDR1 is MNHNS and CDR2 is SASEGT. CDR3 nucleotides: TGTGCCAGCAGTGAATATACAGTGATGAACACTGAAGCTTTCTTT. Its translation is CASSEYTVMNTEAFF.

The rearrangement links TRBV6-5 to TRBJ2-1; unclear D gene. This CDR3 has 11 residues. Per the germline V gene, CDR1 is MNHEY and CDR2 is SVGAGI. V lost 6 bases and J lost 10, with 10 bases in between. CDR3: CASRSSPEQFF. In DNA form, the CDR3 reads TGTGCCAGCAGGTCTAGTCCCGAGCAGTTCTTC.

The chain employs TRBV19 and TRBJ2-7; a possible D gene is TRBD1 (6 bases). Germline V CDR1 and CDR2: LNHDA, SQIVND (reference sequence). The CDR3 contains 14 residues. Trimming removed 2 bases from V and 4 bases from J, with 12 bases in between. CDR3 coding DNA: TGTGCCAGTAGTATACTCCCAGGGGAGTACGAGCAGTACTTC. Amino acid sequence: CASSILPGEYEQYF.

The V call is TRBV19, the J call TRBJ1-4; the match to TRBD1 covers 7 bases. The CDR3 spans 14 residues. Per germline, CDR1 LNHDA and CDR2 SQIVND (reference sequence). The V and J ends lost 3 bases and 6 bases, in that order; junction bases with no gene match: 4. CDR3 in amino acids: CASSIRDSHEKLFF. In nucleotides, the CDR3 is TGTGCCAGTAGTATCCGGGACAGTCATGAAAAACTGTTTTTT.

The chain carries TRBV5-1 and TRBJ2-6, with 10 positions matching TRBD2. The CDR3 is made up of 19 amino acids. The germline gives CDR1 SGHRS, CDR2 YFSETQ. The V and J ends lost 4 bases and 1 base, in that order; junction bases with no gene match: 11. Here the CDR3 reads CASSPQPPSGGSGANVLTF. In nucleotides, the CDR3 is TGCGCCAGCAGCCCTCAACCCCCTAGCGGGGGATCTGGGGCCAACGTCCTGACTTTC.

This chain joins TRBV5-6 and TRBJ1-1; the match to TRBD1 covers 7 bases. This CDR3 contains 14 residues. Germline trimming cut 5 bases from V and 1 base from J; bases unmatched to any gene: 5. Per germline, CDR1 SGHDT and CDR2 YYEEEE. The CDR3 spells CASSWWDRNTEAFF. In DNA form, the CDR3 reads TGTGCCAGCAGTTGGTGGGACAGGAACACTGAAGCTTTCTTT.

V gene TRBV5-8 combines with J gene TRBJ2-3; tentative D call: TRBD2 (5 bases). Germline V gene lookup returns CDR1 SGHTS and CDR2 YDEGEE. The CDR3 runs to 13 residues. Trimming removed 4 bases at V and 4 bases at J, with 10 bases between. In DNA form, the CDR3 reads TGTGCCAGCAGCGTGGACGGGGCAGATACGCAGTATTTT. This gives the protein CASSVDGADTQYF.

The genes are TRBV19 and TRBJ1-5, with 10 bases aligning to TRBD1. V gave up 6 bases and J gave up 5 bases; unmatched junction bases: 4. CDR3 size: 14 residues. CDR1 is LNHDA and CDR2 is SQIVND in the germline V gene (reference sequence). The CDR3 here is CASSRQGAYQPQHF. The CDR3 coding sequence is TGTGCCAGTAGCCGACAGGGGGCTTATCAGCCCCAGCATTTT.

This rearrangement joins TRBV2 to TRBJ1-1, with D possibly TRBD1 on 5 matching bases. The CDR3 runs 15 residues. The ends were cut back, 7 bases at V and 0 bases at J, with 15 bases in the middle. Per the germline V gene, CDR1 is SNHLY and CDR2 is FYNNEI. The CDR3 spells CASKRVAGMNTEAFF. The CDR3, as DNA: TGTGCCAGCAAAAGGGTGGCAGGGATGAACACTGAAGCTTTCTTT.